One sample yielded the 31 T cell receptor beta chains listed below, sequenced in a study of control samples from healthy donors and cancer patients. The method was immunoSEQ multiplex PCR; TCRdb's version includes in-frame clones alone and lacks a portion of them. The data show 150,000 to 200,000 clones, about nine tenths seen once. Specimen: blood. Receptor source: a woman in her twenties or thirties in good health.

In nucleotides, the CDR3 is TGTGCCAGCAGCCTGACAGGGTACACTGAAGCTTTCTTT. This translates into CASSLTGYTEAFF. This chain connects TRBV7-9 to TRBJ1-1, with TRBD1 identical over 7 bases. The CDR3 is 13 amino acids. CDR1 and CDR2 (germline): SEHNR, FQNEAQ (reference sequence). V gave up 5 bases and J gave up 3 bases; unmatched junction bases: 3.

V gene TRBV7-3 combines with J gene TRBJ2-1, with D possibly matching TRBD2 (6 bases). Trimming left V 2 bases short and J 0 bases short, with 8 bases between. Germline V gives CDR1 SGHTA, CDR2 FQGTGA. This CDR3 is 15 amino acids long. CDR3 in amino acids: CASSLDGSSYNEQFF. The CDR3 region has the DNA TGTGCCAGCAGCTTAGACGGGAGCTCCTACAATGAGCAGTTCTTC.

The V call is TRBV7-9, the J call TRBJ2-3; 14 bases agree with TRBD2. The CDR3 extends over 16 amino acids. V was pared by 5 bases and J by 4 bases, with 5 bases of the junction left unmatched. The V gene's germline CDR1 is SEHNR and CDR2 FQNEAQ (reference sequence). The CDR3 nucleotides are TGTGCCAGCAGCATTGGACTAGCGGGGGGTGCAGATACGCAGTATTTT. Residues: CASSIGLAGGADTQYF. Full variable domain (outside the CDR3, taken from reference TRBV7-9 and TRBJ2-3): DTGVSQNPRHKITKRGQNVTFRCDPISEHNRLYWYRQTLGQGPEFLTYFQNEAQLEKSRLLSDRFSAERPKGSFSTLEIQRTEQGDSAMYLCASSIGLAGGADTQYFGPGTRLTVL.

This chain uses TRBV4-2 with TRBJ1-4; perhaps TRBD1 as D (6 bases). The CDR3 is 15 amino acids. The germline V gene has CDR1 LGHNA and CDR2 YNFKEQ. The V end was cut by 2 bases, the J end by 2 bases, with 9 bases between. CDR3: CASSQPQGTNEKLFF. Written as DNA, the CDR3 is TGTGCCAGCAGCCAACCCCAGGGGACTAATGAAAAACTGTTTTTT.

The chain links TRBV5-6 to TRBJ1-2, with a possible D match to TRBD1 (6 bases). Germline V gives CDR1 SGHDT, CDR2 YYEEEE. Trimming cost V 4 bases and J 5 bases, with 12 bases left between them. CDR3 length equals 13 residues. CDR3 DNA: TGTGCCAGCAGCACCAGGGGTAAATATGGCTACACCTTC. It encodes CASSTRGKYGYTF.

The DNA of the CDR3 is TGTGCCAGCAGCCCATCGGACAGGCTCTCTGGAAACACCATATATTTT. Encoded protein: CASSPSDRLSGNTIYF. This rearrangement joins TRBV11-3 to TRBJ1-3; 7 nucleotides line up with TRBD1. The CDR3 runs to 16 residues. Germline V gene lookup returns CDR1 SGHNT and CDR2 YENEEA. After removal of 5 bases from V and 0 bases from J, the junction contained 7 bases not matched to a gene.

This clone was seen only a few times. The chain recombines TRBV18 with TRBJ1-6, with a weak D call TRBD1 (5 bases). The length of the CDR3 is 13 residues. With 8 bases removed from V and 6 bases from J, the gap between germline ends came to 11 bases. The germline V gene encodes CDR1 KGHSH and CDR2 LQKENI. CDR3 in DNA: TGTGCCAGCAGTCGGGACGGTAATTCACCCCTCCACTTT. Amino acids: CASSRDGNSPLHF.

This chain links TRBV7-9 with TRBJ1-2, with 7 bases matching TRBD1. Germline assignment: CDR1 SEHNR and CDR2 FQNEAQ (reference sequence). This CDR3 is built from 12 residues. With 7 bases clipped from V and 5 bases from J, the junction kept 4 bases outside the gene matches. The CDR3 reads CASIGRGYGYTF. The CDR3 DNA follows: TGTGCCAGCATTGGCAGGGGGTATGGCTACACCTTC.

V usage is TRBV5-5 and J usage is TRBJ1-5, with a weak D call TRBD1 (5 bases). Germline CDR1 and CDR2: SGHKS and YYEKEE (reference sequence). Deletions cut 0 bases from V and 6 bases from J, with 13 bases between. The CDR3 extends over 15 amino acids. The CDR3 nucleotides read TGTGCCAGCAGCTTGGGGCAGGGAGGTAGTCAGCCCCAGCATTTT. Encoded protein: CASSLGQGGSQPQHF.

The gene calls are TRBV19 and TRBJ1-2; the D gene is possibly TRBD1 (6 bases). Germline V CDR1 and CDR2: LNHDA, SQIVND (reference sequence). The CDR3 is 14 amino acids. V was clipped by 0 bases and J by 8 bases, with 13 bases between them. This CDR3 reads CASSIESGARGYTF. As DNA, the CDR3 is TGTGCCAGTAGTATAGAGTCAGGGGCAAGAGGCTACACCTTC.

Regarding this clone: The junction and the germline gene differ at one end; a read error may be behind it. In the same sample, other DNA sequences code for this CDR3. V usage is TRBV5-1 and J usage is TRBJ1-4, with D tentatively TRBD1 (6 bases). CDR1 and CDR2 (germline): SGHRS, YFSETQ. CDR3 length equals 14 residues. CDR3 in amino acids: CASSQTGGAEKLFF. DNA of the CDR3: TGTGCCAGCAGCCAGACAGGAGGGGCTGAAAAACTGTTTTTT. The complete variable domain, with remaining parts taken from reference TRBV5-1 and TRBJ1-4, reads KAGVTQTPRYLIKTRGQQVTLSCSPISGHRSVSWYQQTPGQGLQFLFEYFSETQRNKGNFPGRFSGRQFSNSRSEMNVSTLELGDSALYLCASSQTGGAEKLFFGSGTQLSVL.

This sequence joins TRBV5-5 and TRBJ2-7; TRBD2 matches 7 bases. Germline loops: CDR1 SGHKS, CDR2 YYEKEE (reference sequence). J lost 2 bases, V lost 1 base, and 6 bases had no gene match. The CDR3 contains 15 residues. CDR3 DNA: TGTGCCAGCAGCTTGCAGCGGGGAATCCCCTACGAGCAGTACTTC. This encodes CASSLQRGIPYEQYF. The entire variable domain, with the rest obtained from reference TRBV5-5 and TRBJ2-7, is as follows: DAGVTQSPTHLIKTRGQQVTLRCSPISGHKSVSWYQQVLGQGPQFIFQYYEKEERGRGNFPDRFSARQFPNYSSELNVNALLLGDSALYLCASSLQRGIPYEQYFGPGTRLTVT.

CDR3 region: CASSSPGRSSYEQYF. Here the CDR3 DNA reads TGTGCCAGCAGTTCACCGGGACGGAGCTCCTACGAGCAGTACTTC. This sequence joins TRBV2 and TRBJ2-7; TRBD1 or TRBD2 may be the D gene (5 bases each). Germline V gene data show CDR1 as SNHLY and CDR2 as FYNNEI. The V gene lost 5 bases and the J gene lost 0 bases, with 14 bases spanning the gap. The CDR3 spans 15 residues.

This clone was seen just once. V is TRBV11-3 and J is TRBJ2-5; D perhaps matches TRBD2 (6 bases). Per the germline V gene, CDR1 is SGHNT and CDR2 is YENEEA. Trimming removed 6 bases from V and 5 bases from J, with 10 bases in between. The CDR3 runs 12 residues. CDR3 region: CASSRERETQYF. CDR3 sequence (DNA): TGTGCCAGCAGTCGGGAGAGGGAGACCCAGTACTTC.

This clone was recorded once. The chain couples TRBV21-1 to TRBJ2-2. TRBV21-1 is classified as a pseudogene. The CDR3 is 15 amino acids. The CDR3 reads CASSNISGVTGELFF. The CDR3 bases are TGTGCCAGCAGCAACATTTCGGGCGTCACCGGGGAGCTGTTTTTT.

This CDR3 reads CASSRTGYGYTF. The DNA for the CDR3 is TGTGCCAGTAGTAGAACGGGATATGGCTACACCTTC. The chain has TRBV19 and TRBJ1-2; no firm D call. V lost 4 bases to trimming and J lost 5 bases, with 8 bases between them. CDR1 and CDR2 (germline): LNHDA, SQIVND (reference sequence). The CDR3 length is 12 residues.

A single count supports this clone. In DNA, the CDR3 is TGTGCCAGTACTACGACTCACCAAGAGACCCAGTACTTC. Its translation is CASTTTHQETQYF. The rearrangement links TRBV19 to TRBJ2-5; D unclear. The CDR3 has 13 residues. The ends were cut back, 7 bases at V and 0 bases at J, with 9 bases in the middle. CDR1 is LNHDA, CDR2 SQIVND, per germline (reference sequence). Looking up the rest from reference TRBV19 and TRBJ2-5 gives the full variable domain: DGGITQSPKYLFRKEGQNVTLSCEQNLNHDAMYWYRQDPGQGLRLIYYSQIVNDFQKGDIAEGYSVSREKKESFPLTVTSAQKNPTAFYLCASTTTHQETQYFGPGTRLLVL.

The chain couples TRBV19 to TRBJ1-1, with D possibly being TRBD1 (5 bases). Trimming shortened V by 4 bases and J by 6 bases, and 15 bases separated the two germline ends. Looked up from germline, CDR1 is LNHDA and CDR2 is SQIVND (reference sequence). This CDR3 is built from 14 residues. CDR3 DNA: TGTGCCAGTAGTAACAGCCGAACGGGGGCTGAAGCTTTCTTT. It codes for CASSNSRTGAEAFF.

This chain links TRBV12-3 or TRBV12-4 with TRBJ1-2; 7 bases match TRBD1. Germline trimming cut 4 bases from V and 3 bases from J; bases unmatched to any gene: 2. The CDR3 length is 13 residues. CDR3 sequence reads: CASSWDSYYGYTF. CDR3 coding DNA: TGTGCCAGCAGTTGGGACAGTTACTATGGCTACACCTTC.

The J gene is TRBJ2-5, the V gene TRBV11-2, with a weak D call TRBD2 (5 bases). V gave up 5 bases and J gave up 2 bases, with 12 bases separating them. The CDR3 extends over 14 amino acids. CDR1 is SGHAT and CDR2 is FQNNGV in the germline V gene. The CDR3 region is CASSRLPGQETQYF. In DNA, the CDR3 is TGTGCCAGCAGCCGACTACCGGGACAAGAGACCCAGTACTTC.

This chain links TRBV5-8 with TRBJ1-5; D unresolved. The V gene lost 2 bases and the J gene lost 6 bases, with 15 bases spanning the gap. The CDR3 has 15 amino acids. Germline loops: CDR1 SGHTS, CDR2 YDEGEE. CDR3 in DNA: TGTGCCAGCAGCTTAGGTAGGGTTAGTCGTCAGCCCCAGCATTTT. Its translation is CASSLGRVSRQPQHF.

The rearrangement links TRBV25-1 to TRBJ1-6; the match to TRBD1 covers 7 bases. The V gene's germline CDR1 is MGHDK and CDR2 SYGVNS. The CDR3 consists of 15 residues. J lost 7 bases, V lost 4 bases, and 7 bases had no gene match. CDR3 sequence reads: CASSATTGKNSPLHF. CDR3 DNA sequence: TGTGCCAGCAGTGCCACGACAGGGAAAAATTCACCCCTCCACTTT. The full variable domain, rest sourced from reference TRBV25-1 and TRBJ1-6, is EADIYQTPRYLVIGTGKKITLECSQTMGHDKMYWYQQDPGMELHLIHYSYGVNSTEKGDLSSESTVSRIRTEHFPLTLESARPSHTSQYLCASSATTGKNSPLHFGNGTRLTVT.

This rearrangement joins TRBV7-9 to TRBJ2-1, with 15 positions matching TRBD2. The junction had 2 bases not matched to a gene; V was cut back by 3 bases and J by 5 bases. Germline CDR1 reads SEHNR; CDR2 reads FQNEAQ (reference sequence). This CDR3 is built from 16 residues. The CDR3 spells CASSFRTSGRDNEQFF. CDR3 sequence (DNA): TGTGCCAGCAGCTTTCGGACTAGCGGGAGGGACAATGAGCAGTTCTTC.

The chain is built from TRBV28 and TRBJ2-1; 9 bases are shared with TRBD2. CDR3 length equals 15 residues. Germline-derived CDR1 and CDR2 are MDHEN and SYDVKM. V lost 0 bases to trimming and J lost 4 bases; unmatched junction nucleotides: 1. The CDR3 region is CASSLWTSGYNEQFF. The CDR3 DNA follows: TGTGCCAGCAGTTTATGGACTAGCGGTTACAATGAGCAGTTCTTC.

The gene calls are TRBV3-1 (or the pseudogene TRBV3-2) and TRBJ1-6; TRBD1 matches at 7 bases. This CDR3 contains 17 residues. V trimming: 0 bases; J trimming: 3 bases; junction bases outside the gene matches: 5. Germline assignment: CDR1 LGHDT and CDR2 YNNKEL (reference sequence). The CDR3 nucleotides read TGTGCCAGCAGCCAAGATGGACAGGCGCGCTATAATTCACCCCTCCACTTT. As protein: CASSQDGQARYNSPLHF.

This sequence joins TRBV5-5 and TRBJ2-7; D perhaps matches TRBD2 (6 bases). The CDR3 loop spans 13 amino acids. V dropped 3 bases and J dropped 0 bases, with 7 bases sitting between them. Germline lookup yields CDR1 SGHKS and CDR2 YYEKEE (reference sequence). For the CDR3, the DNA is TGTGCCAGCAGCTGGAGGGTCTCCTACGAGCAGTACTTC. Translation gives CASSWRVSYEQYF. The full variable domain, completed using reference TRBV5-5 and TRBJ2-7, is DAGVTQSPTHLIKTRGQQVTLRCSPISGHKSVSWYQQVLGQGPQFIFQYYEKEERGRGNFPDRFSARQFPNYSSELNVNALLLGDSALYLCASSWRVSYEQYFGPGTRLTVT.

The chain joins TRBV12-3 or TRBV12-4 to TRBJ2-5; D not certain. The V end lost 2 bases, the J end lost 5 bases, and 6 bases lay between the germline ends. The CDR3 has 12 amino acids. CDR3 DNA: TGTGCCAGCAGTTTATCGTTCGAGACCCAGTACTTC. Protein sequence: CASSLSFETQYF.

The V gene is TRBV3-1 (or the pseudogene TRBV3-2), the J gene TRBJ1-4, with unresolved D. The CDR3 totals 13 residues. Germline assignment: CDR1 LGHDT and CDR2 YNNKEL (reference sequence). The V end was cut by 1 base, the J end by 6 bases, with 6 bases between. CDR3 in amino acids: CASSQVGDEKLFF. The CDR3 DNA is TGTGCCAGCAGCCAAGTCGGGGATGAAAAACTGTTTTTT.

This chain uses TRBV24-1 with TRBJ2-1; D perhaps matches TRBD1 (6 bases). Germline V CDR1 and CDR2: KGHDR, SFDVKD. V lost 2 bases and J lost 7, with 11 bases in between. This CDR3 has 14 amino acids. The CDR3 here is CATSDYSGDNEQFF. CDR3 in DNA: TGTGCCACCAGTGATTACTCAGGGGATAATGAGCAGTTCTTC.

The gene calls are TRBV15 and TRBJ1-5; the D is unclear. This CDR3 comprises 16 residues. The germline V gene has CDR1 LNHNV and CDR2 YYDKDF (reference sequence). V gave up 0 bases and J gave up 4 bases, with 13 bases separating them. The CDR3 protein is CATSRDSGPPNQPQHF. DNA for the CDR3: TGTGCCACCAGCAGAGATTCGGGCCCCCCGAATCAGCCCCAGCATTTT.

This chain uses TRBV10-1 with TRBJ1-2; TRBD1 aligns across 7 bases. Germline V gene data show CDR1 as WNHNN and CDR2 as SYGVQD (reference sequence). With 5 bases clipped from V and 4 bases from J, the junction kept 4 bases outside the gene matches. CDR3 length: 13 amino acids. The CDR3 loop is CASSRQGSYGYTF. In nucleotides, the CDR3 is TGCGCCAGCAGTCGACAGGGATCCTATGGCTACACCTTC.